This passage covers 5 T cell receptor beta chains from one sample sequenced in a study of CD8 T cells in Susac syndrome. With random hexamers, roughly 0.5 to 1 ug RNA was reverse transcribed. TCRdb passed the immunoSEQ multiplex PCR reads through MiXCR, listing each CDR3 protein once. The profile shows under 200,000 distinct CDR3 sequences, approximately 94% of them singletons. Sample: CD4+ T cells from PBMCs. These receptors originate from a human donor with Susac syndrome.

This clonotype has just one count. This rearrangement joins TRBV9 to TRBJ2-5; 7 bases map to TRBD2. J gave up 5 bases and V 4 bases, and 11 bases lay outside the gene matches. CDR3 size: 15 residues. Germline V gives CDR1 SGDLS, CDR2 YYNGEE. CDR3 sequence reads: CASSPNTGGGETQYF. The CDR3 DNA reads as TGTGCCAGCAGCCCAAACACGGGGGGTGGTGAGACCCAGTACTTC.

V gene TRBV2 combines with J gene TRBJ2-1; D is perhaps TRBD1 or TRBD2 (5 bases each). CDR3 length: 15 residues. V was shortened by 6 bases and J by 0 bases, with 12 bases between the two germline ends. Germline CDR1 is SNHLY and CDR2 is FYNNEI. The CDR3 DNA sequence: TGTGCCAGCAGATGGGACGGAAGCTCCTACAATGAGCAGTTCTTC. Translation gives CASRWDGSSYNEQFF.

The CDR3 sequence: CSVGQNSNQPQHF. The CDR3 DNA follows: TGCAGCGTTGGACAAAATAGCAATCAGCCCCAGCATTTT. This chain uses TRBV29-1 with TRBJ1-5; the D is unclear. From germline, CDR1 is SQVTM and CDR2 ANQGSEA. V shed 4 bases and J shed 0 bases, with 7 bases lying between them. The CDR3 sequence is 13 residues long.

This chain joins TRBV12-5 and TRBJ2-5, with D possibly called TRBD1 or TRBD2 (5 bases each). This CDR3 comprises 14 residues. Trimming shortened V by 1 base and J by 4 bases, and 10 bases separated the two germline ends. Germline loops: CDR1 LGHNT, CDR2 FRNRAP. This chain's CDR3 is CASGLASGTETQYF. The CDR3 DNA follows: TGTGCTAGTGGTTTGGCCTCCGGGACAGAGACCCAGTACTTC.

The rearrangement joins TRBV6-2 or TRBV6-3 to TRBJ2-2; D perhaps matches TRBD2 (5 bases). The ends were cut back, 3 bases at V and 1 base at J, with 12 bases in the middle. Germline V gene sequence: CDR1 MNHEY, CDR2 SVGEGT. The CDR3 has 16 residues. The CDR3 loop reads CASSYLTKKNTGELFF. The DNA for the CDR3 is TGTGCCAGCAGTTATTTGACTAAAAAGAACACCGGGGAGCTGTTTTTT.